This T cell receptor beta chain is drawn from a study of Ad26.COV2.S vaccination and SARS-CoV-2 variants. Study-level background: The study gave Ad26.COV2.S intramuscularly, once or twice 56 days apart. Study-wide points: It was vaccine recipients, not placebo recipients, who had the higher spike-specific TCR breadth.

Data came from immunoSEQ multiplex PCR; TCRdb stores just in-frame clones and leaves some out. Among hundreds of thousands of clones, 87% were seen once, and the ten largest hold roughly 3.1%. Specified treatment: some 19 received Ad26.COV2.S at low or high dose, single or two shots; 5 received placebo; per-sample allocation not given. The study sampled participants on day 63 after the first vaccine or placebo injection. Ad26 vector vaccine expressed Wuhan-strain SARS-CoV-2 spike. Turning to this clone: Its antigen is not identified.

The CDR3 length is 13 residues. Germline values: CDR1 ENHRY, CDR2 SYGVKD. Trimming left V 6 bases short and J 2 bases short, with 10 bases between. Sample: peripheral blood, taken in a trial of Ad26.COV2.S vaccine versus placebo. This chain connects TRBV10-3 to TRBJ2-5; no clear D. The TCR was taken from a person aged 18 to 65 who received the Ad26.COV2.S COVID-19 vaccine or a placebo. The chain's CDR3 is CAIRGDTQETQYF. CDR3 in DNA: TGTGCCATCAGGGGCGACACTCAAGAGACCCAGTACTTC.